This T cell receptor (beta chain) comes out of a study of molecular identifiers for immune sequencing clone quantification. Trimming removed 5 bases from V and 3 bases from J, with 13 bases in between. The germline CDR1 and CDR2 sequences are SGHTA and FQGNSA. The CDR3 is 15 amino acids. Each CDR3 protein gets one entry after TCRdb re-called the PCR reads with MiXCR. This sample has more than 95,000 distinct CDR3 sequences; 20% to 25% occur once, and the top ten carry approximately 0.91%. This clonotype was counted many times. The receptor was derived from a human donor in good health. Some libraries in this study had Jurkat cell RNA spiked in. The sample comprised naive CD8+ T cells from blood, with Jurkat cell RNA spiked in. Documented subset: FACS-sorted CD8+CD4-CCR7+CD45RA+ naive T cells. This chain uses TRBV7-2 with TRBJ1-4; D remains ambiguous. DNA of the CDR3: TGTGCCAGCAGCCTACTACCGGGGTCTAATGAAAAACTGTTTTTT. Translated, it gives CASSLLPGSNEKLFF.